This T cell receptor beta chain was observed in a study of T cells in narcolepsy. Study context: Healthy controls were enrolled alongside patients with narcolepsy type 1 or type 2.

Worth noting for this clone: Its antigen is not known.

Findings of the study overall: Blood of same and different patients, but not healthy controls, reportedly held recurring autoreactive clonotypes. HCRT-specific and TRIB2-specific autoreactive clonotypes appeared among same-patient CSF and blood CD4+ clonotypes.

Clones were read by immunoSEQ multiplex PCR, and TCRdb kept only the in-frame ones, dropping some. The table has just over 20,000 clones, roughly 94% seen once. CDR3 size: 16 residues. Per the germline V gene, CDR1 is GTSNPN and CDR2 is SVGIG (reference sequence). Trimming cost V 5 bases and J 3 bases; bases outside gene matches: 12. Sequenced material: CD45RA- memory CD4+ T cells from PBMCs. The rearrangement links TRBV30 to TRBJ1-4; 7 bases align to TRBD1. The TCR sequence derives from a human donor with narcolepsy. CDR3 protein: CAWYPVSGTANEKLFF. CDR3 bases: TGTGCCTGGTACCCGGTGTCTGGGACAGCTAATGAAAAACTGTTTTTT.